The T cell receptor (beta chain) described here comes from a study of control samples from healthy donors and cancer patients (dated by TCRdb to 2018 to 2020). Including cysteine and phenylalanine, the CDR3 has 11 amino acids. The kept DNA is CDR3 alone, 33 bases in frame from the first base. Cut back by 4 bases and 5 bases, the V and J ends lie 4 bases apart. Details on this clone: No antigen is known for it. Within one base of it there is no much larger clone, and no base qualities were kept.

The receptor library was made with the immunoSEQ multiplex PCR assay. TCRdb mirrors the immuneACCESS table, restricted to in-frame sequences. Some clones are absent from its copies; in checked studies, under half trace to an unresolved V gene, and the reason for the others is unknown. Across this sample there are some 220,000 clones, with about 95% seen only once. The ten largest clones represent approximately 1.5% of the sample. The TCR originated in a man aged 50 to 59 in good health. Sequencing was performed on blood. The rearranged segments are TRBV12-3 or TRBV12-4 and TRBJ2-3; no D gene is confidently identified. The CDR3 region: CASSSGDTQYF. The sequenced DNA: TGTGCCAGCAGTTCGGGAGATACGCAGTATTTT.